This is a list of T cell receptor beta chains from one sample in a study of OX40 agonist ivuxolimab in advanced cancers. The method was immunoSEQ multiplex PCR; TCRdb's version includes in-frame clones alone and lacks a portion of them. The table includes 60,000 to 90,000 clones, less than 90% detected once. Sequences were derived from CD4+ or CD8+ T cells sorted from blood, sampled in a trial of the OX40 agonist ivuxolimab. The source of these receptors is an adult with an advanced solid tumor such as melanoma, head and neck, liver or kidney cancer. The CDR3 runs from the conserved cysteine through the conserved F or W. A D gene is named only where the DNA matches it firmly. Size values are once, few and many counts, or a class for expanded clones, and some rows have none.

>-|TRBV18|TRBJ2-7|TRBD1
CASSEQGASSYEQYF
TGTGCCAGCTCAGAGCAGGGGGCCAGCTCCTACGAGCAGTACTTC
>-|TRBV28|TRBJ1-6|TRBD1
CASTSGGWGSPLHF
TGTGCCAGCACCTCAGGGGGGTGGGGCTCACCCCTCCACTTT
>-|TRBV28|TRBJ2-7|-
CASSPPANYEQYF
TGTGCCAGCAGTCCCCCGGCCAATTACGAGCAGTACTTC
>-|TRBV5-4|TRBJ2-5|TRBD2
CASSLGLAGGPEETQYF
TGTGCCAGCAGCTTGGGTTTAGCGGGAGGGCCGGAGGAGACCCAGTACTTC
>-|TRBV11-3|TRBJ2-5|-
CASRGGTQETQYF
TGTGCCAGCAGGGGCGGGACTCAAGAGACCCAGTACTTC
>medium-sized|TRBV19|TRBJ2-1|TRBD1
CATKNPGQGGNEQFF
TGTGCCACCAAAAATCCGGGACAGGGGGGCAATGAGCAGTTCTTC
>-|TRBV19|TRBJ2-1|TRBD2
CASSNSGMGGEQFF
TGTGCCAGTAGTAATAGCGGGATGGGCGGTGAGCAGTTCTTC
>-|TRBV19|TRBJ1-2|TRBD1
CASSVTGGEGGYTF
TGTGCCAGTAGTGTCACAGGGGGAGAGGGTGGCTACACCTTC
>-|TRBV7-9|TRBJ1-4|TRBD1
CASSPGWTGGATNEKLFF
TGTGCCAGCAGCCCTGGCTGGACAGGGGGAGCAACTAATGAAAAACTGTTTTTT
>-|TRBV10-3|TRBJ2-3|TRBD2
CAIAALRGRADTQYF
TGTGCCATCGCAGCCCTCCGGGGGAGGGCAGATACGCAGTATTTT
>-|TRBV29-1|TRBJ1-1|-
CSVLTGIVDTEAFF
TGCAGCGTCCTGACAGGAATAGTGGACACTGAAGCTTTCTTT
>-|TRBV6-6|TRBJ2-7|-
CASSIAPPSEGEQYF
TGTGCCAGCAGCATAGCGCCCCCCTCTGAAGGCGAGCAGTACTTC
>-|TRBV18|TRBJ2-2|-
CASSPSRQTSNTGELFF
TGTGCCAGCTCACCATCCCGACAGACAAGCAACACCGGGGAGCTGTTTTTT
>-|TRBV11-2|TRBJ2-4|-
CASSLEHGQSSQYF
TGTGCCAGCAGCTTAGAGCACGGACAGTCAAGTCAGTACTTC
>-|TRBV4-3|TRBJ2-2|-
CASSQGGVPKVGELFF
TGCGCCAGCAGCCAGGGCGGAGTCCCGAAGGTCGGGGAGCTGTTTTTT
>-|TRBV11-3|TRBJ2-5|-
CASGAGAGYQETQYF
TGTGCCAGTGGTGCCGGGGCCGGGTACCAAGAGACCCAGTACTTC
>-|TRBV6-5|TRBJ1-2|-
CASRPGRNYGYTF
TGTGCCAGCAGGCCGGGACGGAACTATGGCTACACCTTC
>-|TRBV7-9|TRBJ2-2|TRBD1
CASSLDGRGRTGELFF
TGTGCCAGCAGCTTAGACGGCAGGGGGCGAACCGGGGAGCTGTTTTTT
>-|TRBV2|TRBJ1-2|-
CASRGGPGGANYGYTF
TGTGCCAGCAGGGGGGGACCGGGAGGGGCTAACTATGGCTACACCTTC
>-|TRBV27|TRBJ2-1|-
CASSLTLQGWSNEQFF
TGTGCCAGCAGTTTAACCCTTCAGGGTTGGAGCAATGAGCAGTTCTTC
>-|TRBV5-1|TRBJ2-3|-
CASSLGGRAGTDTQYF
TGCGCCAGCAGCTTGGGGGGCAGGGCCGGCACAGATACGCAGTATTTT
>-|TRBV2|TRBJ1-1|-
CASSGIAANTEAFF
TGTGCCAGCAGTGGGATAGCAGCGAACACTGAAGCTTTCTTT
>once|TRBV28|TRBJ2-7|TRBD2
CASSFQILAGVLTYEQYF
TGTGCCAGCAGTTTTCAGATACTAGCGGGGGTACTAACCTACGAGCAGTACTTC
>-|TRBV5-1|TRBJ2-6|TRBD2
CASSPQVAGGSGANVLTF
TGCGCCAGCAGCCCCCAGGTAGCGGGAGGTTCCGGGGCCAACGTCCTGACTTTC
>-|TRBV19|TRBJ2-5|TRBD2
CASSSGSAETQYF
TGTGCCAGTAGCAGCGGGAGTGCAGAGACCCAGTACTTC
>-|TRBV5-6|TRBJ2-7|-
CASSFRGPSYEQYF
TGTGCCAGCAGCTTTCGGGGGCCCTCCTACGAGCAGTACTTC
>-|TRBV9|TRBJ2-7|-
CASSVEGWRSAEQYF
TGTGCCAGCAGCGTAGAGGGGTGGCGAAGCGCCGAGCAGTACTTC
>once|TRBV7-9|TRBJ2-7|-
CASSLTISSYEQYF
TGTGCCAGCAGCTTGACCATTAGCTCCTACGAGCAGTACTTC
>-|TRBV7-2|TRBJ2-5|-
CASSLLPQETQYF
TGTGCCAGCAGCTTACTACCTCAAGAGACCCAGTACTTC
>-|TRBV7-9|TRBJ1-1|-
CASSFWAGGLNTEAFF
TGTGCCAGCAGCTTTTGGGCGGGGGGTTTGAACACTGAAGCTTTCTTT
>-|TRBV5-4|TRBJ1-1|-
CASSPGGGRNTEAFF
TGTGCCAGCAGCCCCGGAGGCGGCAGGAACACTGAAGCTTTCTTT
>-|TRBV30|TRBJ1-4|-
CAWDSGPGKLFF
TGTGCCTGGGATTCGGGGCCGGGGAAACTGTTTTTT
>-|TRBV7-2|TRBJ2-7|TRBD2
CASSLKGREGPYEQYF
TGTGCCAGCAGCTTAAAGGGACGGGAGGGCCCTTACGAGCAGTACTTC
>once|TRBV5-4|TRBJ2-1|TRBD2
CASSLRRLAGYNEQFF
TGTGCCAGCAGCTTGCGGCGACTAGCGGGGTACAATGAGCAGTTCTTC
>-|TRBV21-1|TRBJ1-2|-
CASSPRFGGLNGYTF
TGTGCCAGCAGCCCCCGGTTTGGGGGGTTGAATGGCTACACCTTC
>-|TRBV7-8|TRBJ2-1|-
CASSAYQVGSYNEQFF
TGTGCCAGCAGCGCTTACCAGGTGGGCTCCTACAATGAGCAGTTCTTC
>-|TRBV6-4|TRBJ1-1|-
CASSDQGGTEAFF
TGTGCCAGCAGTGACCAGGGCGGTACTGAAGCTTTCTTT
>-|TRBV11-2|TRBJ2-1|-
CASSFGPYNEQFF
TGTGCCAGCAGCTTTGGCCCCTACAATGAGCAGTTCTTC
>-|TRBV18|TRBJ1-2|-
CASSPSPDGMDGYTF
TGTGCCAGCTCACCCAGCCCCGACGGGATGGATGGCTACACCTTC
>-|TRBV2|TRBJ2-1|-
CASSRYRGGYNEQFF
TGTGCCAGCAGTAGGTACAGGGGGGGCTACAATGAGCAGTTCTTC
>-|TRBV27|TRBJ1-2|-
CASRLDPLRGYTF
TGTGCCAGCAGACTCGACCCGCTACGGGGCTACACCTTC
>-|TRBV7-9|TRBJ2-7|-
CASSRVQVSEQYF
TGTGCCAGCAGTAGGGTCCAGGTCTCCGAGCAGTACTTC
>-|TRBV2|TRBJ2-2|-
CASGRENTGELFF
TGTGCCAGCGGTCGGGAGAACACCGGGGAGCTGTTTTTT
>once|TRBV27|TRBJ2-1|-
CASSKRTVSSYNEQFF
TGTGCCAGCAGTAAACGGACTGTCAGCTCCTACAATGAGCAGTTCTTC
>-|TRBV7-2|TRBJ2-1|TRBD2
CASSLAVAGSYNEQFF
TGTGCCAGCAGCTTAGCTGTAGCGGGGTCTTACAATGAGCAGTTCTTC
>-|TRBV7-7|TRBJ2-1|TRBD1
CASSTGQGSYNEQFF
TGTGCCAGCAGCACGGGACAGGGGTCCTACAATGAGCAGTTCTTC
>-|TRBV29-1|TRBJ1-4|TRBD1
CSATGTGEDLTNEKLFF
TGCAGCGCCACCGGGACAGGGGAGGATTTGACTAATGAAAAACTGTTTTTT
>-|TRBV5-3|TRBJ2-1|TRBD1
CARSPGQGDNEQFF
TGTGCCAGAAGCCCGGGACAGGGGGACAATGAGCAGTTCTTC
>-|TRBV2|TRBJ1-2|-
CASTPGSDLYLLTF
TGTGCCAGCACGCCCGGGTCCGACCTTTATCTGCTCACCTTC
>-|TRBV4-1|TRBJ1-4|-
CASSQGGMRGQSPGREKLFF
TGCGCCAGCAGCCAAGGCGGGATGCGAGGACAGTCCCCGGGGAGGGAAAAACTGTTTTTT
>-|TRBV10-2|TRBJ2-1|TRBD2
CASSIRQGGGGNEQFF
TGCGCCAGCTCCATCCGACAGGGCGGGGGGGGCAATGAGCAGTTCTTC
>once|TRBV7-2|TRBJ2-2|-
CASSLAGNYYTGELFF
TGTGCCAGCAGCTTAGCGGGGAACTACTACACCGGGGAGCTGTTTTTT
>-|TRBV2|TRBJ1-2|-
CASSEQGPNYGYTF
TGTGCCAGCAGTGAACAGGGGCCTAACTATGGCTACACCTTC
>few|TRBV7-6|TRBJ2-6|TRBD2
CASSSLRSGGVSGANVLTF
TGTGCCAGCAGCTCCTTAAGGAGTGGGGGGGTCTCTGGGGCCAACGTCCTGACTTTC
>-|TRBV18|TRBJ2-2|-
CASSPYLQTAGTGELFF
TGTGCCAGCTCACCATATCTACAGACTGCGGGAACCGGGGAGCTGTTTTTT
>-|TRBV4-1|TRBJ1-1|-
CASSQGQGMNTEAFF
TGCGCCAGCAGCCAAGGGCAGGGGATGAACACTGAAGCTTTCTTT
>-|TRBV5-1|TRBJ1-2|TRBD1
CASSPGTGGAFNYGYTF
TGCGCCAGCAGCCCCGGCACAGGGGGCGCTTTCAACTATGGCTACACCTTC
>-|TRBV10-1|TRBJ2-2|TRBD2
CASSDSGTSGNTGELFF
TGCGCCAGCAGTGATTCCGGGACTAGCGGGAACACCGGGGAGCTGTTTTTT
>-|TRBV7-9|TRBJ1-2|-
CASSLRAGYGYTF
TGTGCCAGCAGCTTAAGGGCGGGGTATGGCTACACCTTC
>-|TRBV28|TRBJ2-1|-
CASSSPWVSGIYNEQFF
TGTGCCAGCAGCTCCCCCTGGGTTAGCGGTATCTACAATGAGCAGTTCTTC